These 24 T cell receptor beta chains were sequenced from one sample in a study of T-cell reconstitution after alpha-beta-depleted transplantation in children. For TCRbeta, the library was prepared with unique molecular identifiers. TCRdb redid the calling of the PCR reads with MiXCR, one entry per CDR3 protein. The top ten hold 8% of the sample, which has 90,000 to 130,000 distinct CDR3 sequences, approximately 10% seen once. Sequenced here: PBMCs from the stem cell graft donor, sampled from the stem cell graft. The receptors stem from a human donor who donated a stem cell graft to a child with acute lymphoblastic leukemia.

The chain combines TRBV29-1 with TRBJ2-2; TRBD1 agrees at 9 bases. V lost 4 bases and J lost 4; bases outside the gene matches: 7. Germline loops: CDR1 SQVTM, CDR2 ANQGSEA. The CDR3 totals 15 residues. CDR3 in amino acids: CSVGTGTGSTGELFF. The DNA of the CDR3 is TGCAGCGTTGGGACCGGGACAGGGAGCACCGGGGAGCTGTTTTTT.

This clonotype was detected ten times or more. J is TRBJ1-3 and V is TRBV12-3 or TRBV12-4; D remains unclear. The CDR3 extends over 15 amino acids. Trimming shortened V by 5 bases and J by 0 bases, and 11 bases separated the two germline ends. CDR3 sequence reads: CASSQRGLSGNTIYF. CDR3 sequence (DNA): TGTGCCAGCAGTCAAAGAGGACTCTCTGGAAACACCATATATTTT.

This clonotype was detected ten times or more. This CDR3 is CASSPPGAMDNEQFF. Here the CDR3 DNA reads TGTGCCAGCAGCCCCCCGGGGGCCATGGACAATGAGCAGTTCTTC. The genes are TRBV7-9 and TRBJ2-1; TRBD1 or TRBD2 may be the D gene (6 bases each). CDR3 size: 15 residues. The germline V gene encodes CDR1 SEHNR and CDR2 FQNEAQ (reference sequence). V was clipped by 5 bases and J by 5 bases, with 16 bases between them. Filled out from reference TRBV7-9 and TRBJ2-1, the complete variable domain reads DTGVSQNPRHKITKRGQNVTFRCDPISEHNRLYWYRQTLGQGPEFLTYFQNEAQLEKSRLLSDRFSAERPKGSFSTLEIQRTEQGDSAMYLCASSPPGAMDNEQFFGPGTRLTVL.

The sample holds a few counts of this clonotype. The chain uses TRBV5-5 and TRBJ1-2; the match to TRBD1 covers 10 bases. CDR3 length: 16 residues. V shed 4 bases, J shed 5 bases, and the junction held 11 bases outside the gene matches. The germline V gene encodes CDR1 SGHKS and CDR2 YYEKEE (reference sequence). The CDR3 DNA follows: TGTGCCAGCAGCCAATACTCGACAGGGGGCGGGTATGGCTACACCTTC. It encodes CASSQYSTGGGYGYTF.

This clonotype was seen many times. The rearrangement joins TRBV7-2 to TRBJ2-3; 10 bases map to TRBD1. In germline, CDR1 is SGHTA, CDR2 FQGNSA. V was clipped by 5 bases and J by 2 bases; unmatched bases: 4. The CDR3 length is 15 residues. CDR3 nucleotides: TGTGCCAGCAGCAAGGGACAGGGGATCACAGATACGCAGTATTTT. Translated: CASSKGQGITDTQYF.

This clonotype has a count of ten or more. The gene calls are TRBV9 and TRBJ2-1; 9 bases are a match to TRBD2. The CDR3 has 15 amino acids. Losses at the gene ends were 6 bases for V and 3 bases for J; bases not matched to a gene: 7. CDR1 and CDR2 (germline): SGDLS, YYNGEE. The CDR3 is CASTSAGGNYNEQFF. CDR3 DNA: TGTGCCAGCACCTCGGCGGGGGGGAACTACAATGAGCAGTTCTTC.

This clonotype was found many times. The chain links TRBV7-6 to TRBJ1-5, with TRBD1 as a possible D gene (6 bases). V dropped 1 base and J dropped 7 bases, with 14 bases sitting between them. This CDR3 contains 15 residues. CDR1 is SGHVS, CDR2 FNYEAQ, per germline. CDR3 sequence reads: CASSLVGGARQPQHF. CDR3 DNA: TGTGCCAGCAGCTTAGTGGGGGGGGCAAGGCAGCCCCAGCATTTT.

The chain couples TRBV6-5 to TRBJ2-2; D unresolved. Germline CDR1 MNHEY, CDR2 SVGAGI. The CDR3 has 12 residues. Trimming pared 5 bases from V and 6 bases from J, leaving 7 bases between. CDR3 amino acids: CASSRVAGELFF. The CDR3 nucleotides are TGTGCCAGCAGTAGGGTTGCCGGGGAGCTGTTTTTT.

This clonotype was found many times. V and J are TRBV7-2 and TRBJ2-6, with D possibly TRBD2 on 6 matching bases. This CDR3 comprises 17 residues. Trimming shortened V by 5 bases and J by 0 bases, and 14 bases separated the two germline ends. Germline V lookup: CDR1 SGHTA, CDR2 FQGNSA. The CDR3 is CASSRRDSYSGANVLTF. The CDR3 DNA sequence: TGTGCCAGCAGCCGCCGGGACTCTTACTCTGGGGCCAACGTCCTGACTTTC.

Many counts were recorded for this clonotype. The V call is TRBV2, the J call TRBJ2-7; D not resolved. Trimming took 4 bases from V and 0 from J, leaving 7 bases between them. Germline V CDR1 and CDR2: SNHLY, FYNNEI. This CDR3 has 13 amino acids. CDR3 sequence: CASSVQLSYEQYF. CDR3 DNA sequence: TGTGCCAGCAGTGTGCAGCTCTCCTACGAGCAGTACTTC.

This clonotype was recorded at least ten times. The chain employs TRBV28 and TRBJ2-7; no reliable D call. Germline V gives CDR1 MDHEN, CDR2 SYDVKM. The V end lost 9 bases, the J end lost 5 bases, and 11 bases lay between the germline ends. The CDR3 totals 11 residues. CDR3 residues: CASRRFNEQYF. The CDR3 nucleotides are TGTGCCAGTCGCAGGTTCAACGAGCAGTACTTC.

This clonotype came up many times. The chain is built from TRBV4-3 and TRBJ1-2, with D perhaps matching TRBD1 (6 bases). The germline V gene has CDR1 LGHNA and CDR2 YSLEER. V lost 0 bases and J lost 7, with 15 bases in between. This CDR3 has 15 amino acids. The CDR3 nucleotides are TGCGCCAGCAGCCAAGATCGACAGGCCCCTCGTGGCTACACCTTC. It yields the protein CASSQDRQAPRGYTF.

This clonotype was detected ten times or more. The chain carries TRBV5-1 and TRBJ1-5; weak D call: TRBD1 (5 bases). Germline V CDR1 and CDR2: SGHRS, YFSETQ. The CDR3 contains 14 residues. V dropped 0 bases and J dropped 6 bases, with 10 bases sitting between them. This chain's CDR3 is CASSLGDPGQPQHF. CDR3 nucleotides: TGCGCCAGCAGCTTGGGGGACCCCGGTCAGCCCCAGCATTTT.

This clonotype was detected many times. The chain combines TRBV6-2 or TRBV6-3 with TRBJ2-7, with D maybe TRBD2 (5 bases). The CDR3 sequence is 15 residues long. V lost 4 bases and J lost 0, with 13 bases in between. The germline V gene has CDR1 MNHEY and CDR2 SVGEGT. CDR3 residues: CASSFVRAHSYEQYF. The CDR3 coding sequence is TGTGCCAGCAGTTTTGTGCGGGCTCACTCCTACGAGCAGTACTTC.

This clonotype was observed at least ten times. This rearrangement joins TRBV27 to TRBJ1-5; a possible D gene is TRBD1 (6 bases). Trimming pared 4 bases from V and 4 bases from J, leaving 8 bases between. CDR1 is MNHEY and CDR2 is SMNVEV in the germline V gene (reference sequence). The length of the CDR3 is 13 residues. CDR3 sequence: CASSWTVNQPQHF. The CDR3 DNA reads as TGTGCCAGCAGTTGGACAGTGAATCAGCCCCAGCATTTT.

This clonotype was found many times. J is TRBJ2-7 and V is TRBV10-3; TRBD1 might be the D (5 bases). Per the germline V gene, CDR1 is ENHRY and CDR2 is SYGVKD. CDR3 size: 13 residues. V was pared by 2 bases and J by 2 bases, with 7 bases between. CDR3 sequence (DNA): TGTGCCATCAGTGAGAGACAGACCTACGAGCAGTACTTC. Translation: CAISERQTYEQYF.

Many counts were recorded for this clonotype. The V and J genes are TRBV28 and TRBJ2-3; TRBD1 matches 10 bases. Unmatched junction bases numbered 11, after V lost 8 bases and J lost 6 bases. CDR3 length: 15 residues. Germline V gene lookup returns CDR1 MDHEN and CDR2 SYDVKM. CDR3 DNA: TGTGCCAGCGGCAGACAGGGGGCTTTTTCGGATACGCAGTATTTT. Amino acids: CASGRQGAFSDTQYF. Complete variable domain (other parts from reference TRBV28 and TRBJ2-3): DVKVTQSSRYLVKRTGEKVFLECVQDMDHENMFWYRQDPGLGLRLIYFSYDVKMKEKGDIPEGYSVSREKKERFSLILESASTNQTSMYLCASGRQGAFSDTQYFGPGTRLTVL.

This clonotype was recorded many times. The V call is TRBV12-3 or TRBV12-4, the J call TRBJ2-7; D ambiguous. The CDR3 extends over 13 amino acids. Trimming took 5 bases from V and 2 from J, leaving 10 bases between them. Here the CDR3 reads CASSRQDPYEQYF. The CDR3 nucleotides read TGTGCCAGCAGTCGGCAGGACCCCTACGAGCAGTACTTC.

As regards this clonotype: Germline and junction disagree at one end, which may indicate a read error. The chain carries TRBV7-9 and TRBJ2-1; 10 bases are shared with TRBD2. Germline V gene data show CDR1 as SEHNR and CDR2 as FQNEAQ (reference sequence). The CDR3 loop spans 16 amino acids. CDR3 region: CAISPGLADSYNEQFF. CDR3 nucleotide sequence: TGTGCCATCAGCCCCGGACTAGCGGACTCCTACAATGAGCAGTTCTTC.

The chain has TRBV30 and TRBJ2-1; D perhaps matches TRBD1 (5 bases). The CDR3 runs to 14 residues. Trimming left V 3 bases short and J 1 base short, with 10 bases between. Germline-derived CDR1 and CDR2 are GTSNPN and SVGIG (reference sequence). CDR3 sequence (DNA): TGTGCCTGGAGGACAGACTCGTCCTACAATGAGCAGTTCTTC. Translation: CAWRTDSSYNEQFF.

The sample holds many counts of this clonotype. This chain joins TRBV14 and TRBJ2-4; the D call may be TRBD1 or TRBD2 (5 bases each). CDR1 is SGHDN, CDR2 FVKESK, per germline. The CDR3 sequence is 13 residues long. Trimming cost V 1 base and J 9 bases, with 10 bases left between them. The CDR3, as DNA: TGTGCCAGCAGCCAAGGTTTGGGACGCATTCAGTACTTC. As protein: CASSQGLGRIQYF.

There are many counts of this clonotype. Here the CDR3 reads CASSQDRVQETQYF. CDR3 bases: TGTGCCAGCAGCCAGGACAGGGTTCAAGAGACCCAGTACTTC. The V and J genes are TRBV7-2 and TRBJ2-5; TRBD1 matches 8 bases. The CDR3 runs 14 residues. Germline CDR1 reads SGHTA; CDR2 reads FQGNSA. The V segment lost 5 bases and the J segment 2 bases; nucleotides outside the gene matches: 4.

There are many counts of this clonotype. The chain is built from TRBV20-1 and TRBJ2-3, with D possibly TRBD2 on 6 matching bases. V shed 0 bases and J shed 0 bases, with 16 bases lying between them. Germline CDR1 DFQATT, CDR2 SNEGSKA (reference sequence). This CDR3 has 17 amino acids. CDR3 in amino acids: CSARDWKTRHSTDTQYF. CDR3 in DNA: TGCAGTGCTAGAGATTGGAAGACTAGACATAGCACAGATACGCAGTATTTT.

Many counts were recorded for this clonotype. J is TRBJ1-4 and V is TRBV3-1; perhaps TRBD1 as D (5 bases). The CDR3 covers 14 residues. The germline CDR1 and CDR2 sequences are LGHDT and YNNKEL (reference sequence). V dropped 3 bases and J dropped 8 bases, with 13 bases sitting between them. Here the CDR3 DNA reads TGTGCCAGCAGCCAGGGGCAGGAGGTCGAAAAACTGTTTTTT. This sequence encodes CASSQGQEVEKLFF.